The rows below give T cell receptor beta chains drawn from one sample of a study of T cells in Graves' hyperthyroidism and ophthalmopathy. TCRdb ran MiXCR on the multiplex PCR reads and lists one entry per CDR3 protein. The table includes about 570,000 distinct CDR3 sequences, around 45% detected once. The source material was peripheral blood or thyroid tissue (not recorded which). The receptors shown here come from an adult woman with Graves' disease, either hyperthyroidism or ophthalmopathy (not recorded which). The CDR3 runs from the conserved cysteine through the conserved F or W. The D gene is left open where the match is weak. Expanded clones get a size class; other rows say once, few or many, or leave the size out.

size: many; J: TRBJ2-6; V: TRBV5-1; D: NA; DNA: TGCGCCAGCAGCCCTCCCTTGGGGTCTGGGGCCAACGTCCTGACTTTC; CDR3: CASSPPLGSGANVLTF
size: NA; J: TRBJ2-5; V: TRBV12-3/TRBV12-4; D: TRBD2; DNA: TGTGCCAGCAGTTTAGTGGGGGGGGAGGGAGAGACCCAGTACTTC; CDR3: CASSLVGGEGETQYF
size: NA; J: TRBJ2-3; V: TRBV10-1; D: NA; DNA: TGCGCCAGCACCGACCTGACTAAAATTCTCACAGATACGCAGTATTTT; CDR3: CASTDLTKILTDTQYF
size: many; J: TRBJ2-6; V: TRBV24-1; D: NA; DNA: TGTGCCACCAGTGAGGCAGGGGTCTCTGTTTCTGGGGCCAACGTCCTGACTTTC; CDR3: CATSEAGVSVSGANVLTF
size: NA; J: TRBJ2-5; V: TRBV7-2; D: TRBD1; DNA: TGTGCCAGCACCCACTGGGACAGCCCGGGATTGGAGACCCAGTACTTC; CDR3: CASTHWDSPGLETQYF
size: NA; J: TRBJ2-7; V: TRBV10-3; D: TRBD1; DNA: TGTGCCATCAGTGACCCCACAGGGGCGCGCGCCTCCTACGAGCAGTACTTC; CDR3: CAISDPTGARASYEQYF
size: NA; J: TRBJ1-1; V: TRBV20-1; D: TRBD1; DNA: TGCAGTGCAAATATCGGACAGGGGGCCACTGAAGCTTTCTTT; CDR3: CSANIGQGATEAFF
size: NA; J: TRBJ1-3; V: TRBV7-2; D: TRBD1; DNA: TGTGCCAGCAGCAACCGACAGGGGCCGGGCGGAAACACCATATATTTT; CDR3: CASSNRQGPGGNTIYF
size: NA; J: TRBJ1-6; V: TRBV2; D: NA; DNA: TGTGCCATCAGGTCCGGGATCAATTCACCCCTCCACTTT; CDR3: CAIRSGINSPLHF
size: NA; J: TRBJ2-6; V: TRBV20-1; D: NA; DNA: TGCAGTGCTCTTGACCCGAGAGGGGCCAACGTCCTGACTTTC; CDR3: CSALDPRGANVLTF
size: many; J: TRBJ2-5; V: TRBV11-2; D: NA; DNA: TGTGCCAGCAGCTTTCCCGGGTATGGGATTTCGAAAGAGACCCAGTACTTC; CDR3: CASSFPGYGISKETQYF
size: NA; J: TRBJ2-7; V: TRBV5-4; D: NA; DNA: TGTGCCAGCAGTTTAAGGGCCGGGCCCCGGGACGAGCAGTACTTC; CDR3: CASSLRAGPRDEQYF
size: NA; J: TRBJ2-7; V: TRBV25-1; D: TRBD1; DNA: TGTGCCTGCAGTGTTGAAGGCAGGGGGAGCTACGAGCAGTACTTC; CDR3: CACSVEGRGSYEQYF
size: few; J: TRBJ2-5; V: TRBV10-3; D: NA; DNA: TGTGCCAGGTCCTGGGGAATACAAGAGACCCAGTACTTC; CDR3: CARSWGIQETQYF
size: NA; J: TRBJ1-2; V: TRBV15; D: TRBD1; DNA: TGTGCCACCAGCAGCCCCGAGGGGGCCAACTATGGCTACACCTTC; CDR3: CATSSPEGANYGYTF
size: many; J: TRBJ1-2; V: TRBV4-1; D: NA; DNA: TGCGCCAGCAGCCAATTGCCCTGGACCGTCGACTATGGCTACACCTTC; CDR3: CASSQLPWTVDYGYTF
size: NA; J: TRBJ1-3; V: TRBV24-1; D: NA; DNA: TGTGCCACCAGTGATACGCAGACCGGAAACACCATATATTTT; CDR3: CATSDTQTGNTIYF
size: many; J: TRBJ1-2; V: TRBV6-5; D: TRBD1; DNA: TGTGCCAGCACCCGGACAGGGCAAAGTGGCTACACCTTC; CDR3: CASTRTGQSGYTF
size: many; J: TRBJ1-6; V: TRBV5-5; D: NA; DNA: TGTGCCAGCAGCTTTTGGGGGCGTGCGGCCCTCCACTTT; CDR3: CASSFWGRAALHF
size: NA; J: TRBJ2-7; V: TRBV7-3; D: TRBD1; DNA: TGTGCCAGCAGCCGGGACAGTAATGGCTACGAGCAGTACTTC; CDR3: CASSRDSNGYEQYF
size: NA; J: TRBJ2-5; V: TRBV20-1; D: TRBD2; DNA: TGCAGTGCTAGCCCCCCGGGACTAGCGGGAGGGCTGAAGACCCAGTACTTC; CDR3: CSASPPGLAGGLKTQYF
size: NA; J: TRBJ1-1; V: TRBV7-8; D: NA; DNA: TGTGCCAGCCCGCAGGTTCTGAACACTGAAGCTTTCTTT; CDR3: CASPQVLNTEAFF
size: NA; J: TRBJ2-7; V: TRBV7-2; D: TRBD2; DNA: TGTGCCAGCAGCCTCCGGACTAGCGGGAGTGTATACGAGCAGTACTTC; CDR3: CASSLRTSGSVYEQYF
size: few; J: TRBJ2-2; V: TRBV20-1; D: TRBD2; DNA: TGCAGTGCTTCGAGCGGGAGAGATACCGGGGAGCTGTTTTTT; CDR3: CSASSGRDTGELFF
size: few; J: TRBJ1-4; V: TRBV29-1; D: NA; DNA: TGCAGCGTTGGACTGTTGGGTGAAAAACTGTTTTTT; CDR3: CSVGLLGEKLFF
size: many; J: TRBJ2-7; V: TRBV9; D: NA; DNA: TGTGCCAGCAGCGCTGAAAGAGGAGGGTCGACCTACGAGCAGTACTTC; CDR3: CASSAERGGSTYEQYF